This T cell receptor beta chain was observed in a study of cytomegalovirus exposure and HLA in healthy donors. In its sample, this clone was seen a few times. Its target is not known. Study outcomes and limitations: In a later analysis, HLA-C alleles had the fewest associated TCRs, DRB1 alleles the most. For TCR beta chains, V- and J-gene trimming was later linked to a missense DCLRE1C variant. According to a later analysis, most TCR beta chains associated with CMV appeared HLA-restricted.

The PCR employed 60 Vbeta primers together with 13 Jbeta primers. Original processing methods: Unique TCR beta chains totaled about 78 million in a later count, with around 11 million of them shared. Repertoires were generated with immunoSEQ multiplex PCR, while TCRdb's copy carries only in-frame clones and drops some. D and trimming come from the DNA, and the V and J calls and clone size come from that table. The sample includes 130,000 to 150,000 clones, over 70% seen only once; the top ten take about 4.7%. The germline V gene has CDR1 SEHNR and CDR2 FQNEAQ (reference sequence). This CDR3 has 13 residues. V lost 5 bases to trimming and J lost 11 bases; unmatched junction nucleotides: 9.

The receptor was derived from a male donor in good health and CMV-seronegative. The sample taken for sequencing was PBMCs. This sequence joins TRBV7-9 and TRBJ1-1; 9 positions agree with TRBD1. The CDR3 sequence: CASSPTGGVSAFF. DNA for the CDR3: TGTGCCAGCAGCCCCACAGGGGGCGTTTCTGCTTTCTTT. Supplemented by reference TRBV7-9 and TRBJ1-1, the full variable domain reads DTGVSQNPRHKITKRGQNVTFRCDPISEHNRLYWYRQTLGQGPEFLTYFQNEAQLEKSRLLSDRFSAERPKGSFSTLEIQRTEQGDSAMYLCASSPTGGVSAFFGQGTRLTVV.